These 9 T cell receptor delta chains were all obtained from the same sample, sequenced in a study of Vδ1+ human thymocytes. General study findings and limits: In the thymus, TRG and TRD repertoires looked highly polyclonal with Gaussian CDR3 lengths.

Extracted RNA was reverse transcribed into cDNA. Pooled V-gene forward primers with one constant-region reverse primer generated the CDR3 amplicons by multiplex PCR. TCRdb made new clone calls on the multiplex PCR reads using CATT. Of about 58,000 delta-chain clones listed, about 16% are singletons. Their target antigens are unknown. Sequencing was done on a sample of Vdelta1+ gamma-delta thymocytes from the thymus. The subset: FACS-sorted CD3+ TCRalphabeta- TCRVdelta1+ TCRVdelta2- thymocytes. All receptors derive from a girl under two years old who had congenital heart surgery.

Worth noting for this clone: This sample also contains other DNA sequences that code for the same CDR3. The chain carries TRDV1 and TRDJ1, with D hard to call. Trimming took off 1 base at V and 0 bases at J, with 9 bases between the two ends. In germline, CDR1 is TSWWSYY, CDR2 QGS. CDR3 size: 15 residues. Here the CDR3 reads CALGEPRGYTDKLIF. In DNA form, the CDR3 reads TGTGCTCTTGGGGAACCCCGCGGGTACACCGATAAACTCATCTTT.

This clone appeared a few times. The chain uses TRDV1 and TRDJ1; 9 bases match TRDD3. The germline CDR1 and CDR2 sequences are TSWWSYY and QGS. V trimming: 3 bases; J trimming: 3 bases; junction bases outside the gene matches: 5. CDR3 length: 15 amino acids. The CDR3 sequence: CALGDLLGEADKLIF. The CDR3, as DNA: TGTGCTCTTGGGGACCTACTGGGGGAAGCCGATAAACTCATCTTT.

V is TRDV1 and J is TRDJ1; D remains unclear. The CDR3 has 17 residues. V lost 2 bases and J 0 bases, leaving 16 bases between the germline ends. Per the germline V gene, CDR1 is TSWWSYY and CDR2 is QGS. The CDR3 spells CALGECPGVTYTDKLIF. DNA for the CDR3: TGTGCTCTTGGGGAATGTCCAGGGGTCACGTACACCGATAAACTCATCTTT.

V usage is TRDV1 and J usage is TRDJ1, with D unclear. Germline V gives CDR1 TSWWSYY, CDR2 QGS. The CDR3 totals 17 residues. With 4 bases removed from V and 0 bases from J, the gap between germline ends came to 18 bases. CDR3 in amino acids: CALGGTVGVPYTDKLIF. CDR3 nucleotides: TGTGCTCTTGGGGGAACCGTCGGGGTGCCGTACACCGATAAACTCATCTTT.

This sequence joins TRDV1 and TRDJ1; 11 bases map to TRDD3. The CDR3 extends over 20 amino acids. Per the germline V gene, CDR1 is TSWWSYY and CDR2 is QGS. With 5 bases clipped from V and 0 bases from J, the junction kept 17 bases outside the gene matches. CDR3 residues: CALGSPRTGGYSPYTDKLIF. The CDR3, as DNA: TGTGCTCTTGGGTCACCTCGAACTGGGGGATATTCCCCGTACACCGATAAACTCATCTTT.

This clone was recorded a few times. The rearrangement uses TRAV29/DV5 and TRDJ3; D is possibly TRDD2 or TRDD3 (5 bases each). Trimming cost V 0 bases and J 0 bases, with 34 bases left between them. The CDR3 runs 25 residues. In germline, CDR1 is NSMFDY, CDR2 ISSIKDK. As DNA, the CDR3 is TGTGCAGCAAGCGCGGAAAGTGGCTTTCCTCAGAGTACTGGCTTGATCTCCTGGGACACCCGACAGATGTTTTTC. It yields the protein CAASAESGFPQSTGLISWDTRQMFF.

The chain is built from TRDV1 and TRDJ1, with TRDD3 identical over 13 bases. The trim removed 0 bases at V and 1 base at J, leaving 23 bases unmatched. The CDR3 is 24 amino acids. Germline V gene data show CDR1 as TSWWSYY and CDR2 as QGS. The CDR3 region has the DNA TGTGCTCTTGGGGAACTAGGTTCTTGGACGGGTACTGGGGGATACGCTGCCTGCACCGATAAACTCATCTTT. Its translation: CALGELGSWTGTGGYAACTDKLIF.

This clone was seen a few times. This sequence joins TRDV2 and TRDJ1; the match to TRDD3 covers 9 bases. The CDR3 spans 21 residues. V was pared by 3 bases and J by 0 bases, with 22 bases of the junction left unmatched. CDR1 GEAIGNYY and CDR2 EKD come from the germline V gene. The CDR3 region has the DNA TGTGCCTGTGACCGATCCCGACTAGTACTGGGGGACCGAACTAACACCGATAAACTCATCTTT. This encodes CACDRSRLVLGDRTNTDKLIF.

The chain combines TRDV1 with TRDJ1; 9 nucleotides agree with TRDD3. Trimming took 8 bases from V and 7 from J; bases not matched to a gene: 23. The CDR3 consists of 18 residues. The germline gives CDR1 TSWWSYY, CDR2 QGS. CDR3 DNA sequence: TGTGCTCTTACGATCCCTAGCCAAACTGGGGATACGCGGACTAAACTCATCTTT. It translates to CALTIPSQTGDTRTKLIF.